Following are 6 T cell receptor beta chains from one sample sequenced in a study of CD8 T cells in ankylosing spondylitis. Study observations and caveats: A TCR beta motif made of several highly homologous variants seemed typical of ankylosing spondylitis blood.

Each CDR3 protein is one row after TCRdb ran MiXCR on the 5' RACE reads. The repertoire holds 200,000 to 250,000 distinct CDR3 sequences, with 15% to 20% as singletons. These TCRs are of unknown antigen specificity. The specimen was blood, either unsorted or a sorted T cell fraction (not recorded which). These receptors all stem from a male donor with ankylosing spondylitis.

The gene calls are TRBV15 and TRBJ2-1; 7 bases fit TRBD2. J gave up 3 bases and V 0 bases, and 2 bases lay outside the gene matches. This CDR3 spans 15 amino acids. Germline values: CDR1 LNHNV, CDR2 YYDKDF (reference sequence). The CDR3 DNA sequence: TGTGCCACCAGCAGAGATAGGGACTACTACAATGAGCAGTTCTTC. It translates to CATSRDRDYYNEQFF.

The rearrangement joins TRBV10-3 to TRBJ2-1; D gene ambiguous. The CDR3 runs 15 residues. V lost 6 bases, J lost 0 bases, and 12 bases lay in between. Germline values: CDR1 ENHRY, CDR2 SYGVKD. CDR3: CAISTPTSSYNEQFF. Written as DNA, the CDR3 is TGTGCCATCAGCACTCCTACCAGCTCCTACAATGAGCAGTTCTTC.

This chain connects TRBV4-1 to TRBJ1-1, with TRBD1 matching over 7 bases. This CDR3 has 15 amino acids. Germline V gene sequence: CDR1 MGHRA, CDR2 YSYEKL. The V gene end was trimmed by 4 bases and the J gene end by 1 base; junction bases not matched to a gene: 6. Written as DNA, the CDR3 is TGCGCCAGCAGCCGCGGGACAGTTGGGAACACTGAAGCTTTCTTT. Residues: CASSRGTVGNTEAFF.

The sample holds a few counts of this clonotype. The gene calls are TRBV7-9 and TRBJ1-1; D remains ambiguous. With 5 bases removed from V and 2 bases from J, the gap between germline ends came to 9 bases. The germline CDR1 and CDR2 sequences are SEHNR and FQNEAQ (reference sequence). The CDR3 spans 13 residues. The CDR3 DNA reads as TGTGCCAGCAGCCCTGACACTAACACTGAAGCTTTCTTT. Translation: CASSPDTNTEAFF.

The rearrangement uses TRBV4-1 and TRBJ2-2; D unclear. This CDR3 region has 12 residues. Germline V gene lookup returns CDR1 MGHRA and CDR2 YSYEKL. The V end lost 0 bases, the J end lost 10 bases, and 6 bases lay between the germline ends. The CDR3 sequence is CASSQEGVELFF. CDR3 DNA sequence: TGCGCCAGCAGCCAAGAAGGCGTGGAGCTGTTTTTT.

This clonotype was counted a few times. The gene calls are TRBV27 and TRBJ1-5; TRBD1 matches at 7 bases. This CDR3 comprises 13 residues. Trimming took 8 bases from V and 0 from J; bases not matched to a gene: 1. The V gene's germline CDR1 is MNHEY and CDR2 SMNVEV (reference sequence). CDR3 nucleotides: TGTGCCAGCGGGACAGATAGCAATCAGCCCCAGCATTTT. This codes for CASGTDSNQPQHF.